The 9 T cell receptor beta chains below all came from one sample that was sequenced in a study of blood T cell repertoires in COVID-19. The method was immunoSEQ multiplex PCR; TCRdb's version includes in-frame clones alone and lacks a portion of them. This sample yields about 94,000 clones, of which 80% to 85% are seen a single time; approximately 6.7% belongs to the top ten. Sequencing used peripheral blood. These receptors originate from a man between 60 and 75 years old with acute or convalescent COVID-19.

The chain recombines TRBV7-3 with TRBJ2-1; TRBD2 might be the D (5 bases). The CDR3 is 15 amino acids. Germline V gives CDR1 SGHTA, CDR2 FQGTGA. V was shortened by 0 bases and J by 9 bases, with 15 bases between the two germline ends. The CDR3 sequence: CASSLTGNRAGEQFF. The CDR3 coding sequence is TGTGCCAGCAGCTTAACAGGTAACCGGGCGGGTGAGCAGTTCTTC.

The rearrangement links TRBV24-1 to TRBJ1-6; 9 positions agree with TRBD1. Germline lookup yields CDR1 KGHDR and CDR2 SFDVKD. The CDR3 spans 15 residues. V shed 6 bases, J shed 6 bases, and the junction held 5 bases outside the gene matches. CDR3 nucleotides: TGTGCCACCAGTCCCGGGGACAGGGCTAATTCACCCCTCCACTTT. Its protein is CATSPGDRANSPLHF.

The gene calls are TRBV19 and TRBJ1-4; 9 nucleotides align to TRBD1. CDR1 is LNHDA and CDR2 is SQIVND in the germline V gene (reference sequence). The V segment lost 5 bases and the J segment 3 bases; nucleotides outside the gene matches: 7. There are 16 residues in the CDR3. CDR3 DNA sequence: TGTGCCAGTAGTGTTTCCTACAGGGGGCCTAATGAAAAACTGTTTTTT. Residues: CASSVSYRGPNEKLFF.

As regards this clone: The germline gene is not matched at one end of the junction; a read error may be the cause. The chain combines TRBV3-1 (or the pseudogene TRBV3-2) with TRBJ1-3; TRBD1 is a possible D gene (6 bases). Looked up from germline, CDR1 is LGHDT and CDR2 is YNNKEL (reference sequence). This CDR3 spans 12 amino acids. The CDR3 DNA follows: TGTGCCAGCAGCCAAGATCTGGGGGGGCCAGAATTT. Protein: CASSQDLGGPEF.

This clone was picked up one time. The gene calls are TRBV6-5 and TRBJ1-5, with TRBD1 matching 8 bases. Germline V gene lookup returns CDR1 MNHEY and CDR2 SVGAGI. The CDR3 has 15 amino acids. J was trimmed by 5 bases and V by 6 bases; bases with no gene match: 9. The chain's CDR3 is CASRFLDRGHQPQHF. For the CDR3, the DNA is TGTGCCAGCAGATTTTTAGACAGGGGACATCAGCCCCAGCATTTT.

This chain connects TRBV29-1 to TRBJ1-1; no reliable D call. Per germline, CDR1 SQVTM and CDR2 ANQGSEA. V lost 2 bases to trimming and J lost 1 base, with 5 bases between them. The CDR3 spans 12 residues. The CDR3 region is CSVEPGNTEAFF. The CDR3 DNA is TGCAGCGTTGAACCGGGGAACACTGAAGCTTTCTTT.

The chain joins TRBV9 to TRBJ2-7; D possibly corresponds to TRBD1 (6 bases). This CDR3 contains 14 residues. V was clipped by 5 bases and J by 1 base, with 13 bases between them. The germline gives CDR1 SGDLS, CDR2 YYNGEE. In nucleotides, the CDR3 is TGTGCCAGCAGTGTCCAGGGGAGTTCCTACGAGCAGTACTTC. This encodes CASSVQGSSYEQYF.

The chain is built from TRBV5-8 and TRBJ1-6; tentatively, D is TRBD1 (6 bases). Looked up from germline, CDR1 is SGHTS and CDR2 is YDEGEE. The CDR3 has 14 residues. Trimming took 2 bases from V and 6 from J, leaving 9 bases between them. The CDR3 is CASSFGQFNSPLHF. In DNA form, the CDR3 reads TGTGCCAGCAGCTTCGGACAGTTTAATTCACCCCTCCACTTT.

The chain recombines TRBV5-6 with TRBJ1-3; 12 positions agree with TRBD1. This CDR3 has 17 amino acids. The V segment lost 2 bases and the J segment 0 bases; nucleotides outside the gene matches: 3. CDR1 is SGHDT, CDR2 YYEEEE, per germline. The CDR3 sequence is CASSFGTGGTSGNTIYF. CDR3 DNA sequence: TGTGCCAGCAGCTTCGGGACAGGGGGCACCTCTGGAAACACCATATATTTT.